Each of the 21 T cell receptor beta chains below was sequenced from the same sample in a study of long-term antiretroviral therapy in people with HIV. The authors ran the immunoSEQ assay, v3.0, at survey level. TCRdb's copy holds only in-frame clones and misses some; the assay was immunoSEQ multiplex PCR. The sample consists of some 15,000 clones, more than 75% of them appearing once. The starting material was unsorted PBMCs, obtained 3.1 years after starting antiretroviral therapy. The receptors were sampled from a middle-aged man with HIV.

This chain uses TRBV10-3 with TRBJ1-1; D uncertain. V lost 4 bases to trimming and J lost 2 bases, with 14 bases between them. Germline V gene data show CDR1 as ENHRY and CDR2 as SYGVKD. The CDR3 runs to 15 residues. The DNA of the CDR3 is TGTGCCATCAGTGTAAAGGGAGACACTAACACTGAAGCTTTCTTT. It yields the protein CAISVKGDTNTEAFF.

This clone was recorded only once. The chain combines TRBV11-1 with TRBJ2-3; either TRBD1 or TRBD2 may fit D (5 bases each). Trimming left V 2 bases short and J 6 bases short, with 18 bases between. The CDR3 spans 16 residues. Germline V gives CDR1 SGHAT, CDR2 FQDESV (reference sequence). The CDR3 spells CASSLWVRGTQDTQYF. CDR3 sequence (DNA): TGTGCCAGCAGCTTATGGGTCAGAGGGACCCAGGATACGCAGTATTTT. Full variable domain (rest looked up from reference TRBV11-1 and TRBJ2-3): EAEVAQSPRYKITEKSQAVAFWCDPISGHATLYWYRQILGQGPELLVQFQDESVVDDSQLPKDRFSAERLKGVDSTLKIQPAELGDSAMYLCASSLWVRGTQDTQYFGPGTRLTVL.

The rearrangement joins TRBV30 to TRBJ2-7; 12 bases are shared with TRBD1. The CDR3 is made up of 15 amino acids. Germline CDR1 is GTSNPN and CDR2 is SVGIG (reference sequence). The V gene end was trimmed by 3 bases and the J gene end by 7 bases; junction bases not matched to a gene: 10. The CDR3 region has the DNA TGTGCCTGGAGCCGAGGGGGGACAGGGGGCGGTGAGCAGTACTTC. This codes for CAWSRGGTGGGEQYF.

The J gene is TRBJ1-5, the V gene TRBV2; D is possibly TRBD1 (6 bases). CDR1 and CDR2 from the germline V gene are SNHLY and FYNNEI. This CDR3 region has 14 residues. V gave up 6 bases and J gave up 4 bases, with 13 bases separating them. Here the CDR3 reads CASRDPTGNQPQHF. In DNA form, the CDR3 reads TGTGCCAGCAGGGACCCCACAGGGAATCAGCCCCAGCATTTT.

This clone occurred a few times. The rearrangement uses TRBV7-9 and TRBJ1-1; possible D gene TRBD1, 5 bases. The V gene's germline CDR1 is SEHNR and CDR2 FQNEAQ (reference sequence). This CDR3 has 16 residues. The V and J ends lost 1 base and 1 base respectively, with 13 bases between them. The CDR3 reads CASSLVVGQGNTEAFF. The CDR3 nucleotides are TGTGCCAGCAGCTTAGTAGTGGGGCAGGGGAACACTGAAGCTTTCTTT.

The V call is TRBV6-5, the J call TRBJ2-2, with D perhaps matching TRBD1 (5 bases). Per germline, CDR1 MNHEY and CDR2 SVGAGI. Trimming took 3 bases from V and 5 from J, leaving 10 bases between them. The CDR3 runs 14 residues. CDR3 nucleotide sequence: TGTGCCAGCAGTTATCTCAGGGATACCGGGGAGCTGTTTTTT. Translating gives CASSYLRDTGELFF.

This clone came up once. The chain recombines TRBV5-1 with TRBJ2-7; possible D gene TRBD2, 5 bases. This CDR3 contains 13 residues. Germline V gives CDR1 SGHRS, CDR2 YFSETQ. The V gene lost 2 bases and the J gene lost 6 bases, with 12 bases spanning the gap. In DNA form, the CDR3 reads TGCGCCAGCAGCTTCACTGAGGGCGGCGAGCAGTACTTC. This translates into CASSFTEGGEQYF. The full variable domain, rest sourced from reference TRBV5-1 and TRBJ2-7, is KAGVTQTPRYLIKTRGQQVTLSCSPISGHRSVSWYQQTPGQGLQFLFEYFSETQRNKGNFPGRFSGRQFSNSRSEMNVSTLELGDSALYLCASSFTEGGEQYFGPGTRLTVT.

This sequence joins TRBV18 and TRBJ2-1, with 9 bases aligning to TRBD2. CDR1 is KGHSH, CDR2 LQKENI, per germline. The CDR3 has 17 residues. V gave up 5 bases and J gave up 6 bases; unmatched junction bases: 14. The DNA for the CDR3 is TGTGCCAGCTCATCCCCGCTTGAGCGGGGGGCCCTCAATGAGCAGTTCTTC. Translating gives CASSSPLERGALNEQFF.

This chain connects TRBV7-9 to TRBJ2-7; 7 nucleotides agree with TRBD1. Germline V gives CDR1 SEHNR, CDR2 FQNEAQ (reference sequence). This CDR3 spans 14 amino acids. The V and J ends lost 4 bases and 2 bases, in that order; junction bases with no gene match: 5. CDR3 sequence: CASSSRTGPYEQYF. The CDR3 nucleotides read TGTGCCAGCAGCTCCCGGACAGGCCCCTACGAGCAGTACTTC.

Written as DNA, the CDR3 is TGTGCCAGCAGCTGGGGACAGGGCTACGAGCAGTACTTC. It specifies CASSWGQGYEQYF. The rearrangement uses TRBV11-2 and TRBJ2-7; 9 bases map to TRBD1. This CDR3 comprises 13 residues. Germline V lookup: CDR1 SGHAT, CDR2 FQNNGV. V lost 4 bases, J lost 3 bases, and 1 base stayed unmatched.

The rearrangement links TRBV18 to TRBJ1-4; 9 bases line up with TRBD1. Germline values: CDR1 KGHSH, CDR2 LQKENI. V lost 3 bases, J lost 4 bases, and 12 bases stayed unmatched. The CDR3 sequence is 18 residues long. DNA of the CDR3: TGTGCCAGCTCACCTTTCGTCCCGGGACAGGGTCTTAATGAAAAACTGTTTTTT. As protein: CASSPFVPGQGLNEKLFF.

This chain links TRBV6-5 with TRBJ2-1; 12 bases are shared with TRBD2. This CDR3 has 14 amino acids. With V trimmed by 5 bases and J by 7 bases, 3 bases remained unmatched. Germline V gene data show CDR1 as MNHEY and CDR2 as SVGAGI. In nucleotides, the CDR3 is TGTGCCAGCAGTCTAGCGGGGGGGCGGAATGAGCAGTTCTTC. This sequence encodes CASSLAGGRNEQFF.

The chain uses TRBV6-6 and TRBJ1-2; D is uncertain. V lost 5 bases and J 10 bases, leaving 14 bases between the germline ends. Looked up from germline, CDR1 is MNHNY and CDR2 is SVGAGI (reference sequence). The CDR3 has 12 residues. As DNA, the CDR3 is TGTGCCAGCAGTCCCTCTTACAGAGACTACACCTTC. Amino acid sequence: CASSPSYRDYTF.

The chain carries TRBV4-1 and TRBJ2-3, with D possibly TRBD2 on 5 matching bases. V lost 0 bases to trimming and J lost 1 base, with 8 bases between them. The CDR3 is 15 amino acids. Germline V gives CDR1 MGHRA, CDR2 YSYEKL. CDR3: CASSQEMRGTDTQYF. DNA of the CDR3: TGCGCCAGCAGCCAAGAAATGCGGGGCACAGATACGCAGTATTTT.

The chain links TRBV5-1 to TRBJ1-2, with 7 bases fitting TRBD1. The CDR3 has 15 residues. V trimming: 3 bases; J trimming: 9 bases; junction bases outside the gene matches: 14. Germline values: CDR1 SGHRS, CDR2 YFSETQ. This CDR3 is CASSSERTGNYSYTF. CDR3 sequence (DNA): TGCGCCAGCAGCTCCGAACGGACAGGCAATTATAGCTACACCTTC. The whole variable domain, filled in from reference TRBV5-1 and TRBJ1-2, reads KAGVTQTPRYLIKTRGQQVTLSCSPISGHRSVSWYQQTPGQGLQFLFEYFSETQRNKGNFPGRFSGRQFSNSRSEMNVSTLELGDSALYLCASSSERTGNYSYTFGSGTRLTVV.

The rearrangement uses TRBV30 and TRBJ2-7, with TRBD2 matching 8 bases. The CDR3 has 15 residues. V lost 2 bases, J lost 2 bases, and 8 bases stayed unmatched. Germline CDR1 is GTSNPN and CDR2 is SVGIG (reference sequence). CDR3 protein: CAWSRTSGLTYEQYF. Written as DNA, the CDR3 is TGTGCCTGGAGTCGAACTAGCGGCCTTACCTACGAGCAGTACTTC.

The chain joins TRBV6-5 to TRBJ2-7; D is uncertain. The V end was cut by 4 bases, the J end by 5 bases, with 15 bases between. The germline V gene encodes CDR1 MNHEY and CDR2 SVGAGI. The length of the CDR3 is 14 residues. CDR3 residues: CASSSTDPPHEQYF. CDR3 bases: TGTGCCAGCAGTTCCACGGACCCTCCCCACGAGCAGTACTTC.

This clone was detected only once. This rearrangement joins TRBV7-9 to TRBJ2-1; 15 nucleotides align to TRBD2. CDR3 length: 16 amino acids. Germline values: CDR1 SEHNR, CDR2 FQNEAQ (reference sequence). V lost 4 bases to trimming and J lost 7 bases; unmatched junction nucleotides: 5. CDR3 sequence (DNA): TGTGCCAGCAGCTCAGGACTAGCGGGGGGGTTGAATGAGCAGTTCTTC. Translated: CASSSGLAGGLNEQFF. The full variable domain, its missing parts supplied by reference TRBV7-9 and TRBJ2-1, is DTGVSQNPRHKITKRGQNVTFRCDPISEHNRLYWYRQTLGQGPEFLTYFQNEAQLEKSRLLSDRFSAERPKGSFSTLEIQRTEQGDSAMYLCASSSGLAGGLNEQFFGPGTRLTVL.

Relative to its sample, this clone is medium-sized. The V and J genes are TRBV4-1 and TRBJ2-4; D could derive from TRBD1 or TRBD2 (5 bases each). Between the trimmed V and J ends, which lost 0 bases and 8 bases, there was a span of 23 bases. CDR3 size: 18 residues. The germline V gene has CDR1 MGHRA and CDR2 YSYEKL. This chain's CDR3 is CASSQEGDPPSLSDIQYF. The CDR3 DNA reads TGCGCCAGCAGCCAAGAGGGGGACCCCCCCTCGTTATCGGACATTCAGTACTTC.

The chain uses TRBV6-5 and TRBJ1-5, with 9 bases identical to TRBD1. CDR3 size: 14 residues. V was clipped by 8 bases and J by 3 bases; unmatched bases: 5. Per the germline V gene, CDR1 is MNHEY and CDR2 is SVGAGI. The CDR3 here is CASRDRAINQPQHF. CDR3 coding DNA: TGTGCCAGCCGGGACAGGGCTATCAATCAGCCCCAGCATTTT.

The gene calls are TRBV15 and TRBJ1-2; possibly TRBD1 for D (5 bases). The CDR3 is made up of 13 amino acids. Germline V gives CDR1 LNHNV, CDR2 YYDKDF (reference sequence). The ends were cut back, 4 bases at V and 4 bases at J, with 10 bases in the middle. In DNA, the CDR3 is TGTGCCACCAGCATCGGACACATCTATGGCTACACCTTC. Its translation: CATSIGHIYGYTF.